The clone carrying this TCR beta chain was seen a few times. Its cognate antigen is unknown. Measured with immunoSEQ multiplex PCR; TCRdb has only the in-frame clones, and not every one. The sample holds under 150,000 clones, 92% seen once. The data are from a study of T cell responses to AZD1222 COVID-19 vaccine. As for the study in general: Recipients boosted at about 4 weeks or about 12 weeks are pooled. The study, taken as a whole, reports: Across spike, vaccine-associated CD4 TCRs were found, dominant at 160-218 and 743-854. The sample set comprised mostly white British donors with more females, and clonal diversity was possibly underestimated. Within unmutated variant regions lay the reported targets of nearly half of spike-specific TCRs.

The CDR3 is 13 residues long. Germline loops: CDR1 SEHNR, CDR2 FQNEAQ (reference sequence). V gave up 1 base and J gave up 8 bases; unmatched junction bases: 4. V is TRBV7-9 and J is TRBJ1-2; 7 bases map to TRBD1. This clonotype was obtained from an adult in good health. This sample comprised peripheral blood, obtained on day 0 of AZD1222 vaccination. CDR3 bases: TGTGCCAGCAGCTTAGAACAGGGGCTGGGCTACACCTTC. Translating it yields CASSLEQGLGYTF.